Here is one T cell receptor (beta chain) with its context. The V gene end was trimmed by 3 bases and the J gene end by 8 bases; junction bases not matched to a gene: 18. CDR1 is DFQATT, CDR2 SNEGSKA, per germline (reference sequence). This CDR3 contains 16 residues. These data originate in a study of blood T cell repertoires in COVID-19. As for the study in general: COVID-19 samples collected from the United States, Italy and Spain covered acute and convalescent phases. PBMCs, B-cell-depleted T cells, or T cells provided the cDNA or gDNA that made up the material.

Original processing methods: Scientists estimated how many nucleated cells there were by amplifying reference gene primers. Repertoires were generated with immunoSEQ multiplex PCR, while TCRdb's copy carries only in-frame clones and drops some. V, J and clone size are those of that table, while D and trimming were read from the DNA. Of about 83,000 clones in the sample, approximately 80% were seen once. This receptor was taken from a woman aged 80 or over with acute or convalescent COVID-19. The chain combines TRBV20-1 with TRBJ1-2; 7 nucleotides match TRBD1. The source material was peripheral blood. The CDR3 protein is CSASWTGGSIGEGYTF. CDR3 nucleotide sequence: TGCAGTGCTAGTTGGACAGGCGGCTCGATAGGTGAGGGCTACACCTTC.